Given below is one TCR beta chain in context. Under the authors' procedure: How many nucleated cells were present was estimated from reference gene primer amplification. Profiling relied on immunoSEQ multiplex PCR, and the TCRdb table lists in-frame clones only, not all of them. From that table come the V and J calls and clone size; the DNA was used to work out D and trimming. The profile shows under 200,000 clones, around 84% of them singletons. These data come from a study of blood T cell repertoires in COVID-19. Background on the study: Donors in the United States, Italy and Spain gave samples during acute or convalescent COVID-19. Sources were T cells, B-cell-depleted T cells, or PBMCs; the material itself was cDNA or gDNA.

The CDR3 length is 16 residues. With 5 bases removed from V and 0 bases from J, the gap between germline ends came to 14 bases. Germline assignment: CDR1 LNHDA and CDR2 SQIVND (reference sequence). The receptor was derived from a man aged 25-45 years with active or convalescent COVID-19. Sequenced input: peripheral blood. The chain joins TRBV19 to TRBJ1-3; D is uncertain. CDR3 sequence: CASSPQYQVSGNTIYF. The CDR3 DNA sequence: TGTGCCAGTAGTCCCCAATATCAGGTCTCTGGAAACACCATATATTTT. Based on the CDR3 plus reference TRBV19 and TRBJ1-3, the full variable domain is DGGITQSPKYLFRKEGQNVTLSCEQNLNHDAMYWYRQDPGQGLRLIYYSQIVNDFQKGDIAEGYSVSREKKESFPLTVTSAQKNPTAFYLCASSPQYQVSGNTIYFGEGSWLTVV.